This is a list of T cell receptor beta chains from one sample in a study of cytomegalovirus exposure and HLA in healthy donors. Some clones are missing from TCRdb's copy, which holds only in-frame ones; the method was immunoSEQ multiplex PCR. Here the sample spans some 150,000 clones, roughly 72% being singletons. Sequencing was carried out using PBMCs. Receptors were obtained from a man aged 35-49 years in good health and CMV-seronegative. Both conserved end residues are part of each CDR3. A D gene is named only where the DNA matches it firmly. Size tells how often a clone was seen (once, few, many) or the class of an expanded clone, and some rows leave it out.

j_call v_call d_call clone_size cdr3_aa cdr3_nt
TRBJ2-3 TRBV9 NA NA CASSDSGSSTDTQYF TGTGCCAGCAGCGACAGTGGTTCTAGCACAGATACGCAGTATTTT
TRBJ2-3 TRBV7-2 NA NA CASSLESSMTSPTDTQYF TGTGCCAGCAGCTTAGAGTCAAGTATGACTAGTCCGACAGATACGCAGTATTTT
TRBJ2-7 TRBV29-1 NA once CSVVESSSYEQYF TGCAGCGTTGTTGAGTCGAGCTCCTACGAGCAGTACTTC
TRBJ2-7 TRBV5-1 TRBD2 NA CASSLGLASEQYF TGCGCCAGCAGCTTGGGACTAGCGTCCGAGCAGTACTTC
TRBJ2-7 TRBV7-2 TRBD2 NA CASSILAGVYEQYF TGTGCCAGCAGCATTTTAGCGGGAGTGTACGAGCAGTACTTC
TRBJ2-7 TRBV7-9 TRBD2 few CASSLFGLAGQSSYEQYF TGTGCCAGCAGCTTGTTTGGGCTAGCGGGGCAATCCTCCTACGAGCAGTACTTC
TRBJ2-7 TRBV27 NA NA CASSLNRASYEQYF TGTGCCAGCAGTTTAAACAGGGCCTCCTACGAGCAGTACTTC
TRBJ1-6 TRBV4-1 NA NA CASSLQINSSLHF TGCGCCAGCAGCCTCCAGATAAATTCATCCCTCCACTTT
TRBJ1-6 TRBV6-5 TRBD1 NA CASSRDRVNSPLHF TGTGCCAGCAGCCGCGACAGGGTCAATTCACCCCTCCACTTT
TRBJ2-1 TRBV10-2 TRBD2 NA CASSESTSGRLNEQFF TGCGCCAGCAGTGAGTCTACTAGCGGGAGATTAAATGAGCAGTTCTTC
TRBJ2-7 TRBV27 NA few CASSPRARGYEQYF TGTGCCAGCAGTCCCCGAGCCAGGGGCTACGAGCAGTACTTC
TRBJ2-7 TRBV5-6 NA NA CASSLDSTYEQYF TGTGCCAGCAGCCTCGACAGTACCTACGAGCAGTACTTC
TRBJ1-5 TRBV15 NA NA CATSRDGGYDNQPQHF TGTGCCACCAGCAGAGATGGAGGGTATGATAATCAGCCCCAGCATTTT
TRBJ1-5 TRBV18 NA NA CASSPNGGRGDQPQHF TGTGCCAGCTCACCAAACGGGGGGAGAGGCGACCAGCCCCAGCATTTT
TRBJ2-5 TRBV25-1 NA NA CASSPDGVGGLETQYF TGTGCCAGCAGCCCGGACGGGGTGGGGGGTCTGGAGACCCAGTACTTC
TRBJ2-2 TRBV11-3 NA NA CASSLADTGELFF TGTGCCAGCAGCTTAGCCGACACCGGGGAGCTGTTTTTT
TRBJ1-3 TRBV18 NA NA CASSPPGYGGGSGNTIYF TGTGCCAGCTCACCACCTGGTTATGGGGGCGGATCTGGAAACACCATATATTTT
TRBJ2-5 TRBV18 NA few CASSPGRQETQYF TGTGCCAGCTCACCGGGGCGTCAAGAGACCCAGTACTTC
TRBJ2-1 TRBV5-4 NA NA CASSLNLQNEQFF TGTGCCAGCAGCTTAAACTTACAGAATGAGCAGTTCTTC
TRBJ1-1 TRBV29-1 NA NA CSVQSDTEAFF TGCAGCGTTCAGTCCGACACTGAAGCTTTCTTT
TRBJ2-3 TRBV5-1 TRBD2 NA CASSPGGGLDTQYF TGCGCCAGCAGCCCGGGGGGGGGTTTGGATACGCAGTATTTT
TRBJ1-1 TRBV5-1 TRBD1 few CASSPGDRGNTEAFF TGCGCCAGCAGCCCGGGGGACAGGGGGAACACTGAAGCTTTCTTT
TRBJ2-2 TRBV7-9 NA NA CASSLGQATGELFF TGTGCCAGCAGCTTAGGCCAGGCCACCGGGGAGCTGTTTTTT
TRBJ2-5 TRBV6-6 NA NA CASSYAKETQYF TGTGCCAGCAGTTACGCTAAAGAGACCCAGTACTTC
TRBJ1-2 TRBV6-1 NA NA CASSEYPEYGYTF TGTGCCAGCAGTGAATACCCGGAGTATGGCTACACCTTC
TRBJ2-4 TRBV28 TRBD2 NA CASSDLTSGGKNIQYF TGTGCCAGCAGTGACCTGACTAGCGGGGGCAAAAACATTCAGTACTTC
TRBJ2-7 TRBV10-1 NA NA CASSDCEQYF TGCGCCAGCAGTGACTGCGAGCAGTACTTC
TRBJ2-7 TRBV7-9 NA few CASSKTYEQYF TGTGCCAGCAGTAAAACCTACGAGCAGTACTTC
TRBJ1-4 TRBV2 TRBD1 NA CASRKETGPTNEKLFF TGTGCCAGCAGGAAGGAGACAGGGCCAACTAATGAAAAACTGTTTTTT
TRBJ2-5 TRBV10-3 TRBD1 NA CAISRGQGETQYF TGTGCCATCAGCAGGGGACAGGGGGAGACCCAGTACTTC
TRBJ2-3 TRBV2 TRBD2 NA CASSELAGATDTQYF TGTGCCAGCAGTGAACTAGCGGGCGCCACAGATACGCAGTATTTT
TRBJ1-5 TRBV4-1 NA NA CASSQERTVNQPQHF TGCGCCAGCAGCCAAGAAAGGACAGTCAATCAGCCCCAGCATTTT
TRBJ2-1 TRBV5-1 NA once CASSLNRGGLQGQFF TGCGCCAGCAGCTTGAACAGGGGGGGCCTACAGGGGCAGTTCTTC
TRBJ2-7 TRBV27 TRBD2 NA CASSSLAGASSYEQYF TGTGCCAGCAGTTCTCTAGCGGGGGCCTCCTCCTACGAGCAGTACTTC
TRBJ2-1 TRBV6-4 NA NA CASSEKAAAGNEQFF TGTGCCAGCAGTGAGAAGGCCGCGGCGGGGAATGAGCAGTTCTTC
TRBJ2-7 TRBV28 TRBD2 NA CASGLVGVPYEQYF TGTGCCAGCGGACTAGTGGGGGTCCCGTACGAGCAGTACTTC
TRBJ2-7 TRBV5-1 TRBD2 NA CASSREGGGRYEQYF TGCGCCAGCAGCCGGGAAGGCGGGGGGAGATACGAGCAGTACTTC
TRBJ2-5 TRBV7-6 TRBD1 NA CASSPPGQFYVEQYF TGTGCCAGCAGCCCTCCGGGACAGTTCTACGTAGAGCAGTACTTC
TRBJ2-2 TRBV11-2 NA NA CASTHKEPGGTGELFF TGTGCCAGCACCCACAAAGAGCCAGGGGGGACCGGGGAGCTGTTTTTT
TRBJ2-6 TRBV9 TRBD1 NA CASSGGQEDPSGANVLTF TGTGCCAGCAGCGGGGGACAGGAAGATCCCTCTGGGGCCAACGTCCTGACTTTC
TRBJ1-1 TRBV28 TRBD1 NA CASRLDRANTEAFF TGTGCCAGCAGACTGGACAGGGCGAACACTGAAGCTTTCTTT
TRBJ2-1 TRBV7-9 NA once CASSFGLLDYNEQFF TGTGCCAGCAGCTTTGGACTGTTGGACTACAATGAGCAGTTCTTC
TRBJ1-1 TRBV28 TRBD1 NA CASSFMGQGWDYTEAFF TGTGCCAGCAGTTTTATGGGACAGGGTTGGGATTACACTGAAGCTTTCTTT
TRBJ2-7 TRBV5-4 TRBD2 NA CASSLAGLAGGSPYEQYF TGTGCCAGCAGCTTGGCCGGCCTAGCGGGAGGGTCCCCTTACGAGCAGTACTTC
TRBJ2-5 TRBV5-4 TRBD2 NA CASSHGTTQETQYF TGTGCCAGCAGCCATGGGACTACCCAAGAGACCCAGTACTTC
TRBJ2-7 TRBV6-1 TRBD1 few CASSELGQGMSYEQYF TGTGCCAGCAGTGAATTGGGACAGGGTATGTCCTACGAGCAGTACTTC
TRBJ2-1 TRBV19 TRBD2 NA CASSQPGTSGVYNEQFF TGTGCCAGTAGCCAACCCGGAACTAGCGGGGTTTACAATGAGCAGTTCTTC
TRBJ2-5 TRBV9 TRBD2 NA CASSALSGGGETQYF TGTGCCAGCAGCGCCTTAAGCGGGGGGGGAGAGACCCAGTACTTC
TRBJ2-1 TRBV6-5 NA NA CASTQGLYNEQFF TGTGCCAGCACCCAAGGACTGTACAATGAGCAGTTCTTC
TRBJ1-3 TRBV9 NA few CASSPRTVNSGNTIYF TGTGCCAGCAGCCCCCGGACAGTAAACTCTGGAAACACCATATATTTT
TRBJ2-7 TRBV6-5 TRBD2 NA CASSRQAGSSYEQYF TGTGCCAGCAGTCGCCAAGCGGGATCCTCCTACGAGCAGTACTTC
TRBJ2-3 TRBV2 TRBD2 few CSGGRTDTQYF TGCTCGGGGGGGCGAACAGATACGCAGTATTTT
TRBJ1-1 TRBV15 TRBD1 few CATSSDSGGNTEAFF TGTGCCACCAGCAGTGACTCAGGGGGCAACACTGAAGCTTTCTTT